This section outlines one T cell receptor beta chain sequence together with its context. No antigen is known for it. Base qualities are missing; no much larger clone stands one base away. The immunoSEQ hsTCRB v3.0 assay was used at survey level resolution to sequence the TRB variable region. TRB sequencing targeted a depth of 40,000-50,000 T-cell genomes per sample. TRB libraries were pooled and sequenced on an Illumina MiSeq using a v3 150-cycle kit. On the authors' methods: Repertoire analysis ran in R within a reproducible Nextflow workflow covering QC, data transformation and analysis. LymphoSeq2, an R package for exploring AIRR-Seq data, was used to implement custom analyses. After excluding several samples that yielded fewer than 5000 total TRB sequences, 150 to 200 HIV repertoires remained for analysis. Of the 188 retained HIV repertoires, over 55 were collected before and around 130 after ART initiation. Repertoires were downsampled to 5000 TRB nucleotide sequences, and summary statistics were averaged over 100 downsampling iterations. TRB sequences were retained for analysis only if CDR3 regions of at least seven amino acids were present. Diversity was measured with a Shannon entropy-derived clonality score and the Gini coefficient. Repertoire networks linked the top 5000 CDR3 amino acid sequences whenever two sequences differed by an edit distance of one. GLIPH2 predicted antigen specificity groups and MHC restriction for TRB CDR3 amino acid sequences. To flag known CMV, EBV, HIV or tissue antigen associations, CDR3 amino acid sequences were matched against VDJdb and McPAS-TCR. Pre-ART, post-ART and control groups were compared with Wilcoxon signed-rank tests and Holm-Bonferroni correction. Entries here come from immuneACCESS through TCRdb and include only in-frame sequences with V and J called. Some clones fail to appear in such tables; in the studies checked, an unresolved V gene covers under half of the shortfall, and the cause of the remainder is unknown. The V and J calls and the clone size are those of that table, but D and trimming were determined from the DNA. Across this sample there are over 30,000 clones, with under 85% seen only once. Clones ranked in the top ten supply nearly 3.5% of the sample.

This entry belongs to a study of long-term antiretroviral therapy in people with HIV (dated by TCRdb to between 2020 and 2023). At the level of the whole study: Collection of the earliest samples took place about a decade ahead of the 2015 WHO recommendation for immediate ART, at a time when ART was typically delayed until CD4 counts fell. A retrospective serial study tested whether changes in peripheral blood TRB repertoire composition and diversity were associated with ART initiation and durable HIV suppression. The cohort contributed over 150 cryopreserved PBMC samples from 30 adults with confirmed HIV infection, collected serially over a mean of approximately six years (range 1-12). Of the 30 participants with HIV, 10 to 11 were female. Test extractions of a monoclonal T-cell line alongside approximately 34 polyclonal samples showed no cross-contamination during QIAcube processing. Paper-wide results and their limitations: Owing to limited PBMC availability, only the TCR beta chain was sequenced, without alpha chain pairing. HIV repertoires had narrower CDR3 length ranges than controls, and the network structure suggested an antigen-experienced repertoire that shifted only slightly toward naive after ART. The samples were dated from about 2003 to 2017, and the ART regimens that were used may be less effective than current ART regimens. Inferences about post-ART repertoire changes were limited because no data were available on ART adherence, viral resistance or therapy changes. Because pre-ART samples had limited cell numbers, profiling was done on unsorted PBMC rather than on sorted CD4+ and CD8+ T cells. A significant increase in TRB diversity was found to be associated with ART initiation, although TRB diversity was observed to remain significantly below that of transplant donor controls even after long-term ART. At every time point, the repertoire was dominated by expanded TRB clones first identified before ART initiation, although this dominance fluctuated and, in many PLHIV, declined after ART.

The CDR3 has 16 amino acids, counting the end cysteine and phenylalanine. Solely the CDR3 DNA is kept, with 48 bases framed from the first base. CDR1 SGHTA and CDR2 FQGNSA were looked up in the germline V gene. V ends up 1 base short and J 3 bases short, with an unmatched junction base count of 5. To be included, a participant needed at least one PBMC sample from before ART initiation plus at least two post-ART samples. Treatment was received in the United States of America by all participants with HIV. Before DNA extraction, cryopreserved samples of about 0.9-10 million PBMC were thawed and then washed. At the time of the earliest PBMC sample, participants with HIV were aged between roughly 20 and 60 years. PBMC samples from each participant spanned 1-4 timepoints before ART initiation and 2-8 timepoints after ART initiation, with a median of 7 samples. For every participant, serial HIV viral load, CD4+ T-cell count, ART history and demographic data were obtained. Genomic DNA was extracted from unsorted PBMC with a Qiagen kit on a QIAcube, with processing performed in batches of 12 samples.

The rearrangement joined TRBV7-2 to TRBJ1-2, and 10 bases in between align with TRBD1. This specimen was unsorted PBMCs, taken 3 years after starting antiretroviral therapy. This TCR derives from a man aged 45-65 years with HIV. The CDR3 sequence is CASSLGGQGMDYGYTF. The nucleotide sequence reads as follows: TGTGCCAGCAGCTTAGGGGGACAGGGGATGGACTATGGCTACACCTTC.